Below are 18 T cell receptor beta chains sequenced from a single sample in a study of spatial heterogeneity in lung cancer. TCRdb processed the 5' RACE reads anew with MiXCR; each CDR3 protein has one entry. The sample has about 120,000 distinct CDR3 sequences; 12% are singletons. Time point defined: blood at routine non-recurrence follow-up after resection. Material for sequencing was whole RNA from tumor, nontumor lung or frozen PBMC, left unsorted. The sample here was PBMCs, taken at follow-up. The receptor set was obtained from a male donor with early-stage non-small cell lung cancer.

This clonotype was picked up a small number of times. CDR3 region: CATSRVDAGAYNEQFF. CDR3 bases: TGTGCCACCAGCAGAGTCGACGCAGGCGCTTACAATGAGCAGTTCTTC. The V call is TRBV15, the J call TRBJ2-1; D is undetermined. With 1 base removed from V and 4 bases from J, the gap between germline ends came to 14 bases. The germline gives CDR1 LNHNV, CDR2 YYDKDF (reference sequence). The CDR3 consists of 16 residues.

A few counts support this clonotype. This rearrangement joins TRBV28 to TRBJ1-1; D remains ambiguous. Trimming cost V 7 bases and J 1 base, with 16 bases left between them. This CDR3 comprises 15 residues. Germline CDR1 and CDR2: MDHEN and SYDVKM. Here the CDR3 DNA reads TGTGCCAGCACCTCATCGCGCCCTAAGAACACTGAAGCTTTCTTT. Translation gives CASTSSRPKNTEAFF.

The CDR3 nucleotides are TGTGCCAGCAGCTTGGCCGTAGGGGCAGGAGCCGAGCAGTACTTC. Its translation is CASSLAVGAGAEQYF. This chain joins TRBV5-4 and TRBJ2-7; possibly TRBD1 for D (5 bases). This CDR3 has 15 residues. Germline V gives CDR1 SGHNT, CDR2 YYREEE (reference sequence). The germline V and J ends were trimmed by 0 bases and 6 bases, with 16 bases remaining between them.

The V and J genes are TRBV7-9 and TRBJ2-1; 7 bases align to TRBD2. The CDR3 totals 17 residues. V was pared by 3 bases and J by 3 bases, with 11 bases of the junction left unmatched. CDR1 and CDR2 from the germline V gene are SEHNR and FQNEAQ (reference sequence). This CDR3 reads CASSFSGTTMGYNEQFF. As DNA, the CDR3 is TGTGCCAGCAGCTTCTCGGGGACTACGATGGGCTACAATGAGCAGTTCTTC.

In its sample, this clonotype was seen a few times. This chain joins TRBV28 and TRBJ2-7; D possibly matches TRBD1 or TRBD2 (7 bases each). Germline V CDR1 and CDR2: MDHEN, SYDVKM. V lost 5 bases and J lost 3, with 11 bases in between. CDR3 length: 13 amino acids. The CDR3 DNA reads TGTGCCAGCAGTCAGGGGGGGTACTACGAGCAGTACTTC. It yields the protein CASSQGGYYEQYF.

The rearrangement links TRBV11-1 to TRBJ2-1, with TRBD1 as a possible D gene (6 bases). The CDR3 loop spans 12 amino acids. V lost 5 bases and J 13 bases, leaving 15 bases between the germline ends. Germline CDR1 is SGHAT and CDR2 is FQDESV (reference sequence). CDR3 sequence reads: CASSQGPGHQFF. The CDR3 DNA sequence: TGTGCCAGCAGCCAGGGGCCGGGACACCAGTTCTTC.

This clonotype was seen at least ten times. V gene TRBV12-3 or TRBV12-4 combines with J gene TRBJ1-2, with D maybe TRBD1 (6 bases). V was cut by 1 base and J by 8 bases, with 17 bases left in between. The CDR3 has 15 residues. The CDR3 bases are TGTGCCAGCAGTTTAGAAGGGGGGATTTCGAAAGGCTACACCTTC. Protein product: CASSLEGGISKGYTF.

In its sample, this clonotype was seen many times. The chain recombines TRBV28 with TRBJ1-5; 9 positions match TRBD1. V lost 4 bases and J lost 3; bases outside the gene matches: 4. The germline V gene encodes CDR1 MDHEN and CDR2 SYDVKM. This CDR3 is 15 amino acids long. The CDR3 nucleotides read TGTGCCAGCAGTTCGGGACAGGGTAACAATCAGCCCCAGCATTTT. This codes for CASSSGQGNNQPQHF. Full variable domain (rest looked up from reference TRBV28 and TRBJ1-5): DVKVTQSSRYLVKRTGEKVFLECVQDMDHENMFWYRQDPGLGLRLIYFSYDVKMKEKGDIPEGYSVSREKKERFSLILESASTNQTSMYLCASSSGQGNNQPQHFGDGTRLSIL.

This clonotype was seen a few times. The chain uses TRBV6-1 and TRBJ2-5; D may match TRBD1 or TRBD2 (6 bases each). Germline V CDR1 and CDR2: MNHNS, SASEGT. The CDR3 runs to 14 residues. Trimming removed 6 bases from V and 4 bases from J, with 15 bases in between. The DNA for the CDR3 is TGTGCCAGCAGATCCTCGGGGGCGGGAGAGACCCAGTACTTC. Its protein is CASRSSGAGETQYF.

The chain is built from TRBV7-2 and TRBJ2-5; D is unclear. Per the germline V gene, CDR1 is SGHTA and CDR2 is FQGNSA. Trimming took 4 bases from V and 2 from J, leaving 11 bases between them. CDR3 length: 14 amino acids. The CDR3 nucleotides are TGTGCCAGCAGCTCGTATGGGATTCAAGAGACCCAGTACTTC. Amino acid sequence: CASSSYGIQETQYF.

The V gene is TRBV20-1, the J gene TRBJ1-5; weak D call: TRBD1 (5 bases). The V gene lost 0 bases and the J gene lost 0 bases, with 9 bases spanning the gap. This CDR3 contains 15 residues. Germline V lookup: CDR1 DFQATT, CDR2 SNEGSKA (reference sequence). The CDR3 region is CSARDHQGSNQPQHF. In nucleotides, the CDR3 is TGCAGTGCTAGAGATCACCAGGGTAGCAATCAGCCCCAGCATTTT.

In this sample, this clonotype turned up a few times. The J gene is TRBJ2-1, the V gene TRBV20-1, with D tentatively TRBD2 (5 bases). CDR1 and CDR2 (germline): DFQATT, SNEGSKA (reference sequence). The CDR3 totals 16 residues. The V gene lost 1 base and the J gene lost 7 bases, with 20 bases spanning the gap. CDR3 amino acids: CSARVHTGRSVNEQFF. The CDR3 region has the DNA TGCAGTGCTAGAGTGCATACGGGGAGAAGTGTAAATGAGCAGTTCTTC.

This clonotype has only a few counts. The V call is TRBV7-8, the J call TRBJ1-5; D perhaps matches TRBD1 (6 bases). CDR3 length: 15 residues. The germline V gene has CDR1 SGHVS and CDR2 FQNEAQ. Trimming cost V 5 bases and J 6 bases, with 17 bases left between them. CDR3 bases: TGTGCCAGCAGCCCGAACCACAGGGAAGGTCAGCCCCAGCATTTT. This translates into CASSPNHREGQPQHF. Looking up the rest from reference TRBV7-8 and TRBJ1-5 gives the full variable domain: GAGVSQSPRYKVAKRGQDVALRCDPISGHVSLFWYQQALGQGPEFLTYFQNEAQLDKSGLPSDRFFAERPEGSVSTLKIQRTQQEDSAVYLCASSPNHREGQPQHFGDGTRLSIL.

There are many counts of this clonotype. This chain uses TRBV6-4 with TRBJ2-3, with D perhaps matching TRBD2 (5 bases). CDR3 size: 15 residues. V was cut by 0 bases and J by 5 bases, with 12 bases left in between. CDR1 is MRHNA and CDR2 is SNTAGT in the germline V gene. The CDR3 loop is CASSDSARGKDTQYF. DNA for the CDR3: TGTGCCAGCAGTGACTCAGCCAGAGGGAAAGATACGCAGTATTTT.

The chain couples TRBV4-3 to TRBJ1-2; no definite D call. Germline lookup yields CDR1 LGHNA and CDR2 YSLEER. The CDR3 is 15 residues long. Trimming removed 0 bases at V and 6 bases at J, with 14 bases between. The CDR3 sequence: CASSQEMVGVDGYTF. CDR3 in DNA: TGCGCCAGCAGCCAAGAGATGGTGGGAGTTGATGGCTACACCTTC.

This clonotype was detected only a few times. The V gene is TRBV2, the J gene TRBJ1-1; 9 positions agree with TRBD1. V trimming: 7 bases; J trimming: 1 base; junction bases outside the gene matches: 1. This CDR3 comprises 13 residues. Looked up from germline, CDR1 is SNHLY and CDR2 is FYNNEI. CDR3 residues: CASTGQGNTEAFF. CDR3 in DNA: TGTGCCAGCACGGGACAGGGGAACACTGAAGCTTTCTTT. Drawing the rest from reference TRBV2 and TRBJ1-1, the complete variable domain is EPEVTQTPSHQVTQMGQEVILRCVPISNHLYFYWYRQILGQKVEFLVSFYNNEISEKSEIFDDQFSVERPDGSNFTLKIRSTKLEDSAMYFCASTGQGNTEAFFGQGTRLTVV.

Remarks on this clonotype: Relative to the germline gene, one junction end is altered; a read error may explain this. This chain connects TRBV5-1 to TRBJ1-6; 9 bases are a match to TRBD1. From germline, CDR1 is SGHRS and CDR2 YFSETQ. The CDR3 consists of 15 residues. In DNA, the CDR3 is TGCGCCAGCAGCTTGACAGGGGGCTCTTATTCACCCCTCTACTTT. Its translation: CASSLTGGSYSPLYF.

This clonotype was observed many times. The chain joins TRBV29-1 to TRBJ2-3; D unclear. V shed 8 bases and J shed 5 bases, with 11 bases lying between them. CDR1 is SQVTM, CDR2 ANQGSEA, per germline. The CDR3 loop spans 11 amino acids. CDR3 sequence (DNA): TGCAGCCCTTGGGCCAGAGATACGCAGTATTTT. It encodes CSPWARDTQYF.